The 7 T cell receptor beta chains reported below all come from one sample, sequenced in a study of OX40 agonist ivuxolimab in advanced cancers. Using immunoSEQ multiplex PCR, the repertoire was profiled, and TCRdb retains in-frame clones only, with some absent. The sample shows about 66,000 clones, roughly 80% of them seen only once. Sequenced here: CD4+ or CD8+ T cells sorted from blood, sampled in a trial of the OX40 agonist ivuxolimab. All receptors derive from an adult with an advanced solid tumor such as melanoma, head and neck, liver or kidney cancer.

The CDR3 here is CASGTREYEQYF. CDR3 bases: TGTGCCAGTGGGACTAGAGAGTACGAGCAGTACTTC. The gene calls are TRBV2 and TRBJ2-7; 8 bases align to TRBD2. Trimming cost V 9 bases and J 4 bases; bases outside gene matches: 5. The CDR3 contains 12 residues. CDR1 is SNHLY and CDR2 is FYNNEI in the germline V gene.

The rearrangement uses TRBV14 and TRBJ2-7, with D unclear. CDR1 is SGHDN and CDR2 is FVKESK in the germline V gene. The CDR3 covers 16 residues. Trimming shortened V by 3 bases and J by 3 bases, and 18 bases separated the two germline ends. The CDR3 DNA follows: TGTGCCAGCAGCCAGAGAGGAAGCAGATGGGGCTACGAGCAGTACTTC. Translating it yields CASSQRGSRWGYEQYF.

This clone has just a few counts. As the CDR3 is not closed by the conserved phenylalanine or tryptophan, this likely results from a read error. The DNA is left out, because the CDR3 cannot be placed on it with certainty; the CDR3 is given as TCRdb lists it. This chain uses TRBV29-1 with TRBJ2-7; the table's D call, TRBD1, was not checked against the DNA. Counting both end residues, the CDR3 totals 11 amino acids. Germline CDR1 SQVTM, CDR2 ANQGSEA. CDR3 region: CSALDRGIISY.

The chain joins TRBV30 to TRBJ2-5; D uncertain. The length of the CDR3 is 13 residues. In germline, CDR1 is GTSNPN, CDR2 SVGIG (reference sequence). The V and J ends lost 0 bases and 5 bases respectively, with 10 bases between them. CDR3: CAWSVAGSETQYF. The CDR3 bases are TGTGCCTGGAGTGTAGCCGGTTCCGAGACCCAGTACTTC.

The CDR3 region is CASSPGRTGDYNEQFF. The DNA for the CDR3 is TGTGCCAGCTCACCTGGTCGGACGGGGGATTACAATGAGCAGTTCTTC. This rearrangement joins TRBV18 to TRBJ2-1; possibly TRBD2 for D (6 bases). V lost 3 bases, J lost 4 bases, and 16 bases lay in between. Germline CDR1 and CDR2: KGHSH and LQKENI. There are 16 residues in the CDR3.

This rearrangement joins TRBV7-9 to TRBJ1-2; D remains unclear. Trimming removed 0 bases at V and 5 bases at J, with 10 bases between. Germline V gives CDR1 SEHNR, CDR2 FQNEAQ (reference sequence). The CDR3 spans 14 residues. This CDR3 is CASSLAGTAYGYTF. DNA for the CDR3: TGTGCCAGCAGCTTAGCCGGAACGGCTTATGGCTACACCTTC.

This chain links TRBV21-1 with TRBJ2-1; the D call in the table, TRBD1, was not verified against the DNA. TRBV21-1 is a documented pseudogene. The CDR3 has 16 amino acids. The CDR3 protein is CASSKGGCSGGNEQFF. CDR3 in DNA: TGTGCCAGCAGCAAAGGTGGTTGTTCAGGGGGCAATGAGCAGTTCTTC.